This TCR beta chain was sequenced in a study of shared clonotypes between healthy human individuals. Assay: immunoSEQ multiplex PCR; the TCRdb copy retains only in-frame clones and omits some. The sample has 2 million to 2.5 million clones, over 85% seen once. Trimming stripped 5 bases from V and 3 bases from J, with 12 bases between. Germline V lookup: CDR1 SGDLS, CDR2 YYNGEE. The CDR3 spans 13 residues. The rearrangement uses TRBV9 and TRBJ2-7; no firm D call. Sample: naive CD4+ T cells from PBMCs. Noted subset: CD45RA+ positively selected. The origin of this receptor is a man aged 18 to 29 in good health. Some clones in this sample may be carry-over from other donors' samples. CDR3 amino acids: CASSQSWGYEQYF. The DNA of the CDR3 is TGTGCCAGCAGTCAGTCGTGGGGCTACGAGCAGTACTTC.